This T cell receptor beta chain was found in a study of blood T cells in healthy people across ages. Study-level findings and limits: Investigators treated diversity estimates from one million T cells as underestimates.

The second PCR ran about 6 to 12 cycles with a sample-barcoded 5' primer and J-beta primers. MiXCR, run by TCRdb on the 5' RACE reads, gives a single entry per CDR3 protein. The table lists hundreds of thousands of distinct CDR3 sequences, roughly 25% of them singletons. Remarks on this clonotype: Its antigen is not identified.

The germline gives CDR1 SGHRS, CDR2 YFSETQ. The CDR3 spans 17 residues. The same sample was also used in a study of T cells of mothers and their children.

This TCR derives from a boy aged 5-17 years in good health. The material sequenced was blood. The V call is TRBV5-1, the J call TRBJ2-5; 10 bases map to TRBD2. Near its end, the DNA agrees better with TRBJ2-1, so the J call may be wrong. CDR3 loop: CASSPRASGGPRNEQFF. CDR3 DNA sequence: TGCGCCAGCAGCCCCCGGGCTAGCGGGGGCCCTCGCAATGAGCAGTTCTTC.